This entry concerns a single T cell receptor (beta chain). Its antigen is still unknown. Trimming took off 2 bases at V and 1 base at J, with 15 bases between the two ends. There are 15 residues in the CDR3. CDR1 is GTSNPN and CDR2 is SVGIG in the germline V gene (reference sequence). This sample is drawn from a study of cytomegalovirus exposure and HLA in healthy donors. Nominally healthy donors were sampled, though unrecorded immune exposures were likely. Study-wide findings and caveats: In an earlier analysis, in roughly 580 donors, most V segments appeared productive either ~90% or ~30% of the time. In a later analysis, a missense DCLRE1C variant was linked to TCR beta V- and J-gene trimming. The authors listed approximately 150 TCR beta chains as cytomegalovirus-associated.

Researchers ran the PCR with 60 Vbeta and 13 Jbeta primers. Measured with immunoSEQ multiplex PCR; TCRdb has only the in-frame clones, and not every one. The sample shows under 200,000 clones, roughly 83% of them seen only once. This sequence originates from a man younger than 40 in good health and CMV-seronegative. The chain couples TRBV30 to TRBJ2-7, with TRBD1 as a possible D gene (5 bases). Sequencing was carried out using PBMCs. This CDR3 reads CAWSLPDRWSYEQYF. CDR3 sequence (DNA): TGTGCCTGGAGTCTCCCCGACAGATGGTCCTACGAGCAGTACTTC.